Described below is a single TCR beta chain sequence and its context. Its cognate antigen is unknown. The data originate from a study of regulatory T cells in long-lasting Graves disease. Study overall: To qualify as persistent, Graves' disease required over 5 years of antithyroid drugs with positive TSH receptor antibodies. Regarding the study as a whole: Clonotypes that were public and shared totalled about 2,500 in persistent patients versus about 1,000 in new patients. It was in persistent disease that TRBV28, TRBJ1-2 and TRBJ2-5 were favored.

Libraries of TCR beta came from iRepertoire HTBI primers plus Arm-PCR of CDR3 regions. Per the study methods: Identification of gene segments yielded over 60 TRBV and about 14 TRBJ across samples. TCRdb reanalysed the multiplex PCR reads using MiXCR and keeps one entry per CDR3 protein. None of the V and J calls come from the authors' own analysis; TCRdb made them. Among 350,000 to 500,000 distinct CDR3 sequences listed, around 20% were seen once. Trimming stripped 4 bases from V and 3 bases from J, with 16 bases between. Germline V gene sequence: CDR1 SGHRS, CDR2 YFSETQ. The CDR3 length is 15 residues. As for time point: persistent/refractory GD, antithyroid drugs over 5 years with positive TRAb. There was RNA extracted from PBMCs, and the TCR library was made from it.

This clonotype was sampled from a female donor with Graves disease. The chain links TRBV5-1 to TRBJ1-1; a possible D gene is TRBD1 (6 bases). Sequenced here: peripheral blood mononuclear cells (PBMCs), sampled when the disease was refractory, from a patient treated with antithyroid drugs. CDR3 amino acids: CASSPFWTADTEAFF. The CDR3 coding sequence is TGCGCCAGCAGCCCCTTTTGGACAGCGGACACTGAAGCTTTCTTT. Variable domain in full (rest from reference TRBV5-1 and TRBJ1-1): KAGVTQTPRYLIKTRGQQVTLSCSPISGHRSVSWYQQTPGQGLQFLFEYFSETQRNKGNFPGRFSGRQFSNSRSEMNVSTLELGDSALYLCASSPFWTADTEAFFGQGTRLTVV.